This TCR beta chain was obtained from a study of regulatory T cells in long-lasting Graves disease. The CDR3 consists of 15 residues. V was pared by 2 bases and J by 7 bases, with 7 bases of the junction left unmatched. Germline assignment: CDR1 MNHEY and CDR2 SVGEGT. Only a few counts were recorded for this clonotype. Stated time point: persistent/refractory GD, antithyroid drugs over 5 years with positive TRAb. The TCR library used RNA extracted from PBMCs. Sequencing libraries for TCR beta were prepared with iRepertoire HTBI primers and Arm-PCR of CDR3 regions. TCRdb passed the multiplex PCR reads through MiXCR, listing each CDR3 protein once. The data hold 600,000 to 850,000 distinct CDR3 sequences, with about 30% observed a single time.

The specimen was peripheral blood mononuclear cells (PBMCs), collected when the disease was refractory, from a patient treated with antithyroid drugs. The sequence was collected from a female donor with Graves disease. The rearrangement joins TRBV6-2 or TRBV6-3 to TRBJ2-7, with 11 bases lining up with TRBD2. CDR3 bases: TGTGCCAGCAGTTACCTGACTAGCGGGATGGGGGAGCAGTACTTC. Translation: CASSYLTSGMGEQYF.